Below, 12 T cell receptor beta chains from the same sample are listed, as sequenced in a study of blood T cell repertoires in COVID-19 (dated by TCRdb to about 2020). The library was prepared using the immunoSEQ multiplex PCR assay. The table was pulled from immuneACCESS by TCRdb, which kept in-frame rearrangements only. Such tables lose some clones; where checked, under half of the loss comes from unresolved V genes, and the rest has no known cause. This sample lists roughly 63,000 clones; 65% to 75% were detected once. The ten largest clones represent roughly 28% of the sample. Sequenced sample: peripheral blood. The receptors come from a woman aged 80 or over with acute or convalescent COVID-19.

The CDR3 loop reads CATSRVGTGVLYEQYF. CDR3 sequence (DNA): TGTGCCACCAGCAGAGTGGGGACAGGGGTGCTTTACGAGCAGTACTTC. V usage is TRBV15 and J usage is TRBJ2-7; 10 bases map to TRBD1. From germline, CDR1 is LNHNV and CDR2 YYDKDF (reference sequence). V shed 1 base, J shed 4 bases, and the junction held 7 bases outside the gene matches. The CDR3 contains 16 residues.

This rearrangement joins TRBV19 to TRBJ2-7, with TRBD1 identical over 7 bases. With 8 bases clipped from V and 3 bases from J, the junction kept 7 bases outside the gene matches. The CDR3 is 13 residues long. The germline gives CDR1 LNHDA, CDR2 SQIVND (reference sequence). CDR3 residues: CASSPTGNYEQYF. The DNA of the CDR3 is TGTGCCAGTTCCCCGACAGGGAACTACGAGCAGTACTTC.

The V and J genes are TRBV28 and TRBJ1-1; 8 nucleotides agree with TRBD1. Losses at the gene ends were 3 bases for V and 11 bases for J; bases not matched to a gene: 11. CDR3 length: 14 amino acids. Germline loops: CDR1 MDHEN, CDR2 SYDVKM. The CDR3 nucleotides read TGTGCCAGCAGTTTCCCGACCCTGGACAGGGAGGCTTTCTTT. It specifies CASSFPTLDREAFF.

The chain couples TRBV18 to TRBJ1-6; D call uncertain. Germline V lookup: CDR1 KGHSH, CDR2 LQKENI. V dropped 4 bases and J dropped 8 bases, with 12 bases sitting between them. The CDR3 covers 14 residues. The CDR3 protein is CASSLQKNDSPLHF. The CDR3 DNA sequence: TGTGCCAGCTCACTTCAGAAAAACGATTCACCCCTCCACTTT.

V and J are TRBV19 and TRBJ1-1; weak D call: TRBD1 (5 bases). CDR3 length: 14 amino acids. The germline CDR1 and CDR2 sequences are LNHDA and SQIVND (reference sequence). V lost 6 bases to trimming and J lost 3 bases, with 14 bases between them. The CDR3 region has the DNA TGTGCCAGTAGAAACAATGGCAGGGACACTGAAGCTTTCTTT. Translating it yields CASRNNGRDTEAFF.

This chain joins TRBV7-3 and TRBJ2-7; 7 bases fit TRBD2. Trimming cost V 1 base and J 2 bases; bases outside gene matches: 5. CDR1 SGHTA and CDR2 FQGTGA come from the germline V gene. The CDR3 contains 15 residues. CDR3 in amino acids: CASSLMAGAPYEQYF. The DNA of the CDR3 is TGTGCCAGCAGCTTAATGGCGGGAGCCCCCTACGAGCAGTACTTC.

This clone was found many times. The V and J genes are TRBV7-8 and TRBJ2-5; 7 positions agree with TRBD2. CDR3 length: 16 residues. V was clipped by 0 bases and J by 9 bases; unmatched bases: 13. The germline CDR1 and CDR2 sequences are SGHVS and FQNEAQ. Written as DNA, the CDR3 is TGTGCCAGCAGCTTAGCGCATAAGCGGGGACGTCCGGCCCAGTACTTC. This encodes CASSLAHKRGRPAQYF.

This rearrangement joins TRBV7-3 to TRBJ2-3; perhaps TRBD1 as D (6 bases). Germline loops: CDR1 SGHTA, CDR2 FQGTGA. CDR3 length: 18 residues. Trimming took off 5 bases at V and 0 bases at J, with 21 bases between the two ends. The CDR3 DNA reads as TGTGCCAGCAGCCCACAGGGACGGAGATTACTAAGCACAGATACGCAGTATTTT. It yields the protein CASSPQGRRLLSTDTQYF. Full variable domain (rest looked up from reference TRBV7-3 and TRBJ2-3): GAGVSQTPSNKVTEKGKYVELRCDPISGHTALYWYRQSLGQGPEFLIYFQGTGAADDSGLPNDRFFAVRPEGSVSTLKIQRTERGDSAVYLCASSPQGRRLLSTDTQYFGPGTRLTVL.

The chain employs TRBV6-6 and TRBJ2-2, with 7 nucleotides matching TRBD1. The ends lost 2 bases at V and 4 bases at J; junction bases unmatched: 4. This CDR3 has 15 amino acids. Germline CDR1 MNHNY, CDR2 SVGAGI (reference sequence). Here the CDR3 DNA reads TGTGCCAGCAGTTACGCGACAGGGATCACCGGGGAGCTGTTTTTT. It encodes CASSYATGITGELFF.

This clone was found a few times. V is TRBV2 and J is TRBJ1-1, with 10 bases aligning to TRBD1. Germline-derived CDR1 and CDR2 are SNHLY and FYNNEI. The CDR3 contains 11 residues. Losses at the gene ends were 3 bases for V and 11 bases for J; bases not matched to a gene: 0. The CDR3 loop reads CASSEGQGAFF. CDR3 nucleotide sequence: TGTGCCAGCAGTGAGGGACAGGGGGCTTTCTTT.

The rearrangement uses TRBV28 and TRBJ1-2; 7 bases are a match to TRBD1. Germline lookup yields CDR1 MDHEN and CDR2 SYDVKM. After removal of 3 bases from V and 1 base from J, the junction contained 2 bases not matched to a gene. The CDR3 contains 14 residues. Here the CDR3 reads CASSLPGGNYGYTF. Written as DNA, the CDR3 is TGTGCCAGCAGTTTGCCAGGGGGTAACTATGGCTACACCTTC.

V usage is TRBV6-5 and J usage is TRBJ1-6; tentatively, D is TRBD1 (5 bases). The CDR3 has 14 amino acids. Germline V gene data show CDR1 as MNHEY and CDR2 as SVGAGI. The V end lost 7 bases, the J end lost 7 bases, and 14 bases lay between the germline ends. The CDR3 coding sequence is TGTGCCAGCACCGGGCAGGGATCAAATTCACCCCTCCACTTT. Protein product: CASTGQGSNSPLHF.